These T cell receptor beta chains were read from a single sample in a study of shared clonotypes between healthy human individuals. Clones were sequenced by immunoSEQ multiplex PCR, and TCRdb holds only the in-frame ones, with some missing. The repertoire has around 600,000 clones, approximately 95% of them found once; the top ten carry 0.095% to 0.14%. The sequencing sample was made of naive CD8+ T cells sorted from blood. The receptors were sampled from a woman in her twenties or thirties in good health. Both conserved end residues are part of each CDR3. The D gene is left open where the match is weak. Clone size is stated in some rows and not others, as once, few, many or a class when expanded.

.	TRBD2	TRBV7-9	TRBJ2-7	TGTGCCAGCAGCCTAGCGGGAGGCAGCTCCTACGAGCAGTACTTC	CASSLAGGSSYEQYF
.	.	TRBV7-9	TRBJ2-1	TGTGCCAGCAGCGACGGAGCTAACTACAATGAGCAGTTCTTC	CASSDGANYNEQFF
.	TRBD2	TRBV29-1	TRBJ2-1	TGCAGCGTTGGCGGACTAGCAGCCCACAATGAGCAGTTCTTC	CSVGGLAAHNEQFF
.	.	TRBV9	TRBJ1-1	TGTGCCAGCAACGAAGGGGGAGAGATGAACACTGAAGCTTTCTTT	CASNEGGEMNTEAFF
.	.	TRBV13	TRBJ2-7	TGTGCCAGCGGAAAAGGCCCCTACGAGCAGTACTTC	CASGKGPYEQYF
.	.	TRBV29-1	TRBJ2-7	TGCAGCGTCAACCCAGGGGATCGGGGCTACGAGCAGTACTTC	CSVNPGDRGYEQYF
.	.	TRBV27	TRBJ2-3	TGTGCCAGCACCCCAGGGGCAGGGACAGATACGCAGTATTTT	CASTPGAGTDTQYF
.	.	TRBV28	TRBJ2-2	TGTGCCAGCAACATACAAGGCTTCGACGGGGAGCTGTTTTTT	CASNIQGFDGELFF
few	TRBD1	TRBV29-1	TRBJ1-2	TGCAGCGTTGAAACAGGGGACAGCTATGGCTACACCTTC	CSVETGDSYGYTF
once	.	TRBV6-5	TRBJ1-3	TGTGCCAGCAGTTTAACTTCTCCCTCTGGAAACACCATATATTTT	CASSLTSPSGNTIYF
.	.	TRBV7-9	TRBJ2-2	TGTGCCAGCAGCAGTCCTCAGGGGCGTGACACCGGGGAGCTGTTTTTT	CASSSPQGRDTGELFF
.	TRBD2	TRBV4-1	TRBJ2-1	TGCGCCAGCAGCCAAGGGCAGCGGGAATTGATCTTC	CASSQGQRELIF
.	.	TRBV5-8	TRBJ2-7	TGTGCCAGCAGCTTGGCCGGGGGATTGTCCTACGAGCAGTACTTC	CASSLAGGLSYEQYF
.	.	TRBV28	TRBJ2-7	TGTGCCAGCAGTCCCTATGGGGGATTGGGTGCCGAGCAGTACTTC	CASSPYGGLGAEQYF
.	TRBD2	TRBV7-3	TRBJ2-3	TGTGCCAGCAGCTTTGCCCCGGGACTAGCGGGAGAGACAGATACGCAGTATTTT	CASSFAPGLAGETDTQYF
.	.	TRBV7-9	TRBJ2-1	TGTGCCAGCAGCTTAGCAATTGGGACTGGAAACAATGAGCAGTTCTTC	CASSLAIGTGNNEQFF